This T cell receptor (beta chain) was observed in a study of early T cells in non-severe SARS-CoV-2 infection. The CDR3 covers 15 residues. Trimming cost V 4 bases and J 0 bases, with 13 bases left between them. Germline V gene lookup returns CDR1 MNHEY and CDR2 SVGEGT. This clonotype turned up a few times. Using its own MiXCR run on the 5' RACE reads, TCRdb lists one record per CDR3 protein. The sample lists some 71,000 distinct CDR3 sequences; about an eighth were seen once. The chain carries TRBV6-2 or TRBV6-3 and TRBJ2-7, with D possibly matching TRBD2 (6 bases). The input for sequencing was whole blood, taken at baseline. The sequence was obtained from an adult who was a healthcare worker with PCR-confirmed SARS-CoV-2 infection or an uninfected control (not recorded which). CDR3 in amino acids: CASSSLWGGSYEQYF. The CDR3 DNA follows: TGTGCCAGCAGTTCACTTTGGGGAGGCTCCTACGAGCAGTACTTC.